The present T cell receptor beta chain was sequenced within a study of graft-versus-host responses after intestinal transplantation. Study in general: Those transplanted obtained multivisceral, liver-intestinal, or isolated intestinal grafts. Each recipient received anti-thymocyte globulin induction, then tacrolimus and steroids for three to four years.

Libraries were prepared by immunoSEQ multiplex PCR; TCRdb keeps only in-frame clonotypes and omits some of them. The sample records roughly 92,000 clones, 88% being singletons. General study results and limits: After transplant, early declines in HvG clones were associated with peak levels of circulating GvH clones. Allografts from individuals with graft-donor T cell macrochimerism displayed high graft-versus-host to host-versus-graft clonal ratios.

Remarks on this clone: As yet, its antigen is unknown.

The source material was unstimulated CD4+ T cells sorted from spleen or lymph node cells, sampled before transplant. This TCR came from a human donor who was the organ donor for an intestinal transplant.

CDR3 sequence reads: CASSRSSASYEQYF. In DNA, the CDR3 is TGTGCCAGCAGCCGGTCTAGCGCTTCCTACGAGCAGTACTTC. The J gene is TRBJ2-7, the V gene TRBV9; TRBD2 might be the D (6 bases). Germline loops: CDR1 SGDLS, CDR2 YYNGEE. This CDR3 is built from 14 residues. V was cut by 4 bases and J by 1 base, with 12 bases left in between.